This T cell receptor beta chain was profiled in a study of blood T cell repertoires in COVID-19. Some clones are missing from TCRdb's copy, which holds only in-frame ones; the method was immunoSEQ multiplex PCR. The sample lists about 170,000 clones; under 85% were seen once. V trimming: 0 bases; J trimming: 1 base; junction bases outside the gene matches: 0. From germline, CDR1 is SGHDT and CDR2 YYEEEE. The CDR3 is 15 residues long. The chain is built from TRBV5-6 and TRBJ2-1; 8 nucleotides line up with TRBD1. The clonotype originates from a man aged 45-65 years who had recovered from COVID-19. Source material: PBMCs or T cells enriched from blood (not recorded which). CDR3 in DNA: TGTGCCAGCAGCTTGGGACAGGGGTCCTACAATGAGCAGTTCTTC. It codes for CASSLGQGSYNEQFF. The full variable domain, rest sourced from reference TRBV5-6 and TRBJ2-1, is DAGVTQSPTHLIKTRGQQVTLRCSPKSGHDTVSWYQQALGQGPQFIFQYYEEEERQRGNFPDRFSGHQFPNYSSELNVNALLLGDSALYLCASSLGQGSYNEQFFGPGTRLTVL.